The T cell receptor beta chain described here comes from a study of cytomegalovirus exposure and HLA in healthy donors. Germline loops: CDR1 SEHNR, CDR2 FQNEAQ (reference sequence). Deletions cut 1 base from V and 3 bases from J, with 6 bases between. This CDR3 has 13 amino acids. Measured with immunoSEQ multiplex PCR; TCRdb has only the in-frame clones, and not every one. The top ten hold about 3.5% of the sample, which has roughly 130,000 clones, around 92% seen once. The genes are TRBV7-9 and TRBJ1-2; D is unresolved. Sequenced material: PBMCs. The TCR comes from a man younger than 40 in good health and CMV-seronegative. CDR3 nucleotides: TGTGCCAGCAGCTTAGGAGGGTACTATGGCTACACCTTC. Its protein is CASSLGGYYGYTF.